The rows below give T cell receptor beta chains drawn from one sample of a study of cytomegalovirus exposure and HLA in healthy donors. Repertoires were generated with immunoSEQ multiplex PCR, while TCRdb's copy carries only in-frame clones and drops some. The table includes 120,000 or so clones, just over 65% detected once. The sample was PBMCs. The receptor source for this set is a man aged 18-30 years in good health and CMV-seronegative. CDR3s include the opening cysteine and the closing phenylalanine or tryptophan. A D gene is named only where the DNA matches it firmly. Only some rows state a clone size, as once, few, many or a class for expanded clones.

len | abundance | j_gene | d_gene | v_gene | CDR3aa | CDR3nt
13 | - | TRBJ2-7 | - | TRBV29-1 | CSVVFLRGYEQYF | TGCAGCGTTGTCTTTCTTAGGGGGTACGAGCAGTACTTC
14 | - | TRBJ2-7 | TRBD1 | TRBV28 | CASSPTFRQGAEYF | TGTGCCAGCAGTCCTACATTCAGACAGGGGGCAGAGTACTTC
15 | - | TRBJ2-7 | - | TRBV6-6 | CASSYSPGYSYEQYF | TGTGCCAGCAGTTACTCGCCAGGGTACTCCTACGAGCAGTACTTC
16 | - | TRBJ1-1 | TRBD1 | TRBV7-8 | CASSPGTGGLLSEAFF | TGTGCCAGCAGCCCGGGGACAGGGGGCCTTTTATCTGAAGCTTTCTTT
12 | - | TRBJ2-5 | - | TRBV29-1 | CSFGTGAETRYF | -
13 | - | TRBJ2-7 | - | TRBV19 | CASSQGRGTEQYF | TGTGCCAGTAGCCAAGGTAGGGGAACCGAGCAGTACTTC
15 | - | TRBJ2-7 | TRBD2 | TRBV11-2 | CASRKPSGRAYEQYF | TGTGCCAGCAGAAAACCTAGCGGGAGAGCGTACGAGCAGTACTTC
14 | - | TRBJ2-3 | - | TRBV7-7 | CASSFGRSTDTQYF | TGTGCCAGCAGCTTCGGCAGGTCCACAGATACGCAGTATTTT
18 | - | TRBJ2-3 | TRBD1 | TRBV19 | CASSPGWTGARIGHTQYF | TGTGCCAGTAGTCCTGGGTGGACAGGGGCCAGGATCGGGCATACGCAGTATTTT
13 | - | TRBJ1-5 | - | TRBV6-5 | CASSYRENQPQHF | TGTGCCAGCAGTTATCGGGAGAATCAGCCCCAGCATTTT
14 | few | TRBJ2-5 | TRBD2 | TRBV11-2 | CASSSGLAVETQYF | TGTGCCAGCAGCTCTGGACTAGCGGTAGAGACCCAGTACTTC
14 | - | TRBJ1-5 | - | TRBV28 | CASSLRAGGQPQHF | TGTGCCAGCAGTTTGCGTGCGGGGGGTCAGCCCCAGCATTTT
15 | few | TRBJ1-2 | - | TRBV12-2 | CASRLWDRGPGGYTF | TGTGCAAGTCGCTTGTGGGACAGGGGGCCTGGTGGCTACACCTTC
14 | few | TRBJ1-3 | - | TRBV6-5 | CASSPRTVGNTIYF | TGTGCCAGCAGCCCAAGGACAGTCGGAAACACCATATATTTT
18 | - | TRBJ2-1 | - | TRBV4-1 | CASSPTQGGRGKNNEQFF | TGCGCCAGCAGCCCGACTCAGGGTGGACGAGGAAAAAACAATGAGCAGTTCTTC
16 | - | TRBJ1-4 | - | TRBV15 | CATSRDWGRSGTKLFF | TGTGCCACCAGCAGAGATTGGGGCAGGTCCGGCACAAAACTGTTTTTT
13 | few | TRBJ1-1 | - | TRBV2 | CASSLQVNTEAFF | TGTGCCAGCAGTTTACAGGTGAACACTGAAGCTTTCTTT
10 | few | TRBJ1-1 | - | TRBV6-1 | CASSISEAFF | TGTGCCAGCAGTATCTCTGAAGCTTTCTTT
15 | - | TRBJ1-2 | TRBD1 | TRBV5-6 | CPSSLAKGAIVGYTF | TGTCCCAGCAGCTTGGCCAAGGGGGCGATCGTTGGCTACACCTTC
13 | - | TRBJ1-5 | TRBD1 | TRBV6-5 | CASGDRGGQPQHF | TGTGCCAGCGGGGACAGGGGAGGACAGCCCCAGCATTTT
14 | - | TRBJ1-6 | - | TRBV6-1 | CASRPGQYNSPLHF | TGTGCCAGCAGGCCGGGACAATATAATTCACCCCTCCACTTT
16 | - | TRBJ1-5 | - | TRBV30 | CARSVGSTGGNQPQHF | TGTGCCCGGAGTGTTGGGTCGACAGGTGGCAATCAGCCCCAGCATTTT
16 | - | TRBJ1-1 | - | TRBV9 | CASSVGPLWGGTEAFF | TGTGCCAGCAGCGTAGGTCCCCTTTGGGGAGGCACTGAAGCTTTCTTT
19 | - | TRBJ2-7 | TRBD1 | TRBV28 | CASSFLQSPTGTEPNEQYF | TGTGCCAGCAGTTTTCTTCAATCTCCTACCGGGACAGAGCCCAACGAGCAGTACTTC
13 | - | TRBJ2-1 | TRBD2 | TRBV28 | CASRAGGPGEQFF | TGTGCCAGCAGAGCGGGGGGGCCGGGTGAGCAGTTCTTC
14 | - | TRBJ2-3 | TRBD2 | TRBV30 | CASGLAGGPDTQYF | TGTGCCTCGGGACTAGCGGGAGGCCCAGATACGCAGTATTTT
15 | - | TRBJ2-3 | - | TRBV6-1 | CASSEALQALDTQYF | TGTGCCAGCAGTGAAGCGCTTCAGGCGTTGGATACGCAGTATTTT
10 | - | TRBJ1-1 | - | TRBV2 | CASRRTEAFF | TGTGCCAGCAGGAGGACTGAAGCTTTCTTT
15 | - | TRBJ1-1 | - | TRBV6-6 | CASSSSAGGNTEAFF | TGTGCCAGCAGCTCATCGGCGGGCGGAAACACTGAAGCTTTCTTT
15 | - | TRBJ2-1 | - | TRBV9 | CASSVERGSYNEQFF | TGTGCCAGCAGCGTAGAACGCGGGTCCTACAATGAGCAGTTCTTC
14 | few | TRBJ2-5 | TRBD1 | TRBV2 | CASSLDRVQETQYF | TGTGCCAGCAGTCTCGACAGGGTTCAAGAGACCCAGTACTTC
15 | - | TRBJ2-4 | - | TRBV6-1 | CASSESGGRLNIQYF | TGTGCCAGCAGTGAATCCGGGGGGCGCTTAAACATTCAGTACTTC
13 | few | TRBJ2-7 | - | TRBV11-1 | CASSSPPAYEQYF | TGTGCCAGCAGCTCCCCGCCAGCCTACGAGCAGTACTTC
14 | once | TRBJ2-7 | TRBD2 | TRBV28 | CASSLAGGTYEQYF | TGTGCCAGCAGTTTAGCGGGGGGAACCTACGAGCAGTACTTC
21 | - | TRBJ2-7 | TRBD2 | TRBV7-8 | CASSPSSKLAGGPNFLYEQYF | TGTGCCAGCAGCCCTTCGTCCAAACTAGCGGGAGGGCCCAACTTCCTCTACGAGCAGTACTTC
17 | - | TRBJ2-2 | - | TRBV2 | CASSETSGTYLGGELFF | TGTGCCAGCAGTGAAACCAGCGGAACCTACCTCGGGGGGGAGCTGTTTTTT
13 | - | TRBJ2-1 | TRBD1 | TRBV6-6 | CASRQGDGNEQFF | TGTGCCAGCAGACAGGGGGACGGCAATGAGCAGTTCTTC
15 | - | TRBJ2-5 | TRBD1 | TRBV9 | CASSVDDRGLGEQYF | TGTGCCAGCAGCGTAGACGACAGGGGACTGGGGGAGCAGTACTTC
14 | - | TRBJ1-3 | - | TRBV30 | CAWSPGTLENTIYF | TGTGCCTGGAGTCCGGGGACTCTAGAAAACACCATATATTTT
15 | - | TRBJ1-1 | - | TRBV6-5 | CASSYPGLGGTEAFF | TGTGCCAGCAGTTACCCCGGCCTCGGAGGGACTGAAGCTTTCTTT
15 | - | TRBJ2-3 | - | TRBV5-1 | CASSLPSGTTDTQYF | TGCGCCAGCAGCTTACCCAGCGGGACAACAGATACGCAGTATTTT
13 | - | TRBJ2-7 | - | TRBV5-1 | CASSLGAGYEQYF | TGCGCCAGCAGCTTGGGGGCCGGCTACGAGCAGTACTTC
16 | - | TRBJ2-5 | TRBD2 | TRBV5-1 | CASSLLLAGEGETQYF | TGCGCCAGCAGCTTACTACTAGCGGGAGAAGGAGAGACCCAGTACTTC
10 | - | TRBJ1-2 | - | TRBV10-3 | CAVQGQGYTF | TGTGCCGTCCAGGGCCAAGGCTACACCTTC
16 | - | TRBJ1-2 | - | TRBV4-1 | CASSQLFGRDKDGYTF | TGCGCCAGCAGCCAACTCTTCGGCAGGGACAAGGATGGCTACACCTTC
15 | once | TRBJ1-5 | TRBD1 | TRBV27 | CASSLSPGGSQPQHF | TGTGCCAGCAGTTTATCGCCAGGGGGAAGTCAGCCCCAGCATTTT
14 | - | TRBJ1-1 | - | TRBV27 | CASTSGPRFTEAFF | TGTGCCAGTACCAGCGGACCTCGGTTCACTGAAGCTTTCTTT
15 | - | TRBJ1-2 | - | TRBV27 | CASGDSGGTSYGYTF | TGTGCCAGTGGCGATTCGGGAGGGACGAGTTATGGCTACACCTTC
16 | - | TRBJ1-2 | TRBD1 | TRBV7-2 | CASSLYNSGTAYGYTF | TGTGCCAGCAGCTTATACAACTCCGGGACAGCCTATGGCTACACCTTC
11 | - | TRBJ2-7 | - | TRBV27 | CASSGGLEQYF | TGTGCCAGCTCCGGGGGGCTCGAGCAGTACTTC
12 | few | TRBJ2-3 | - | TRBV10-2 | CASSRGTDTQYF | TGCGCCAGCAGTAGGGGTACAGATACGCAGTATTTT
14 | - | TRBJ1-1 | - | TRBV5-1 | CASSPSLGGPEAFF | TGCGCCAGCAGCCCCTCATTGGGGGGGCCTGAAGCTTTCTTT
14 | - | TRBJ1-1 | - | TRBV15 | CVTSARGLDTEAFF | TGTGTCACCAGCGCTCGGGGTTTGGACACTGAAGCTTTCTTT